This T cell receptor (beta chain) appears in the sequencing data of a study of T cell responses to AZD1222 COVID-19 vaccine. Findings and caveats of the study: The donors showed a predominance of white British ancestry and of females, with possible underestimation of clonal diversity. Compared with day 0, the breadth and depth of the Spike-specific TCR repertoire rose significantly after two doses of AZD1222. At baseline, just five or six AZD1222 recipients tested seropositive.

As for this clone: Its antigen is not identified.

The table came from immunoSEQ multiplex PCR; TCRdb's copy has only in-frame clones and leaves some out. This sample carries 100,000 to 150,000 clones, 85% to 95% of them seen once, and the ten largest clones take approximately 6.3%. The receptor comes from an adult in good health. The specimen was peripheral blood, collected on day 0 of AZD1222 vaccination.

CDR3 amino acids: CASIPSGPSYGYTF. As DNA, the CDR3 is TGTGCCAGCATTCCAAGTGGACCCAGCTATGGCTACACCTTC. The chain couples TRBV28 to TRBJ1-2; D call uncertain. Germline V gene sequence: CDR1 MDHEN, CDR2 SYDVKM. The CDR3 totals 14 residues. The V end was cut by 7 bases, the J end by 4 bases, with 16 bases between.